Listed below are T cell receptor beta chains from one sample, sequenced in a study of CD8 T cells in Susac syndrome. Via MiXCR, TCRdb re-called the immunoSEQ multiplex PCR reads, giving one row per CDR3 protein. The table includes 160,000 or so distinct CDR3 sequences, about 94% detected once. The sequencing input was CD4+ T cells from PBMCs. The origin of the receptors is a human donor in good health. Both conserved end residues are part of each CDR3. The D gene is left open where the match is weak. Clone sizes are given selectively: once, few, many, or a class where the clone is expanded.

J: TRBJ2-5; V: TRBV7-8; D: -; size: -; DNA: TGTGCCAGCAGCTTAATCGCCCCGGGCAGGGCGCGGGAGACCCAGTACTTC; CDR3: CASSLIAPGRARETQYF
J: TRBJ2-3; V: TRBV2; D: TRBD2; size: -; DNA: TGTGCCAGCAATGGAGCGGGGGCATTCACAGATACGCAGTATTTT; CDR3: CASNGAGAFTDTQYF
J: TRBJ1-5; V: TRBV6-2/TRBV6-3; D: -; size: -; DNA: TGTGCCACCCGGGGGAGGGATCAGCCCCAGCATTTT; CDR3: CATRGRDQPQHF
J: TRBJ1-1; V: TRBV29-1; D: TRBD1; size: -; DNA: TGCAGCGCAGGACAGGGGATCAAAACTGAAGCTTTCTTT; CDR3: CSAGQGIKTEAFF
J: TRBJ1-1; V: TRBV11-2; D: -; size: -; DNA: TGTGCCAGCACCGTGGGACGGCTGAACACTGAAGCTTTCTTT; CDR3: CASTVGRLNTEAFF
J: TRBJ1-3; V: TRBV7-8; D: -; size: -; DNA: TGTGCCAGCAGCTTAGCGGGACCGGCTGGAAACACCATATATTTT; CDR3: CASSLAGPAGNTIYF
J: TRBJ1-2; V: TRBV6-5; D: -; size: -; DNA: TGTGCCAGCAGTATGGACTATTATAGGGGCTACACCTTC; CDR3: CASSMDYYRGYTF
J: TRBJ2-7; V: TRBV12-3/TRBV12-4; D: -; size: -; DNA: TGTGCCAGCAGTTTCAAGGGGAGGTACGAGCAGTACTTC; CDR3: CASSFKGRYEQYF
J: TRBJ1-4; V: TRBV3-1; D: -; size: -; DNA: TGTGCCAGCAGACAGGGCGGAGGGGCAACTAATGAAAAACTGTTTTTT; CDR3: CASRQGGGATNEKLFF
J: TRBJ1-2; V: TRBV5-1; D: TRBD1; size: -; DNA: TGCGCCAGCAGCTTGTTACAGGGGGCCGAACTCAACTATGGCTACACCTTC; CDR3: CASSLLQGAELNYGYTF
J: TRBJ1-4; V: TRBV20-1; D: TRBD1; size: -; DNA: TGCAGTGCTAGAGTCGGACAGGGAAAACTGTTTTTT; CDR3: CSARVGQGKLFF
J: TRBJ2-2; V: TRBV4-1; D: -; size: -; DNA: TGCGCCAGCAGCTTTACCGACAGGAACACCGGGGAGCTGTTTTTT; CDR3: CASSFTDRNTGELFF
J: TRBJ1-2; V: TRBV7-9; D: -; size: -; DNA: TGTGCCAGCACCCCAGAGCCCTATGGCTACACCTTC; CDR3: CASTPEPYGYTF
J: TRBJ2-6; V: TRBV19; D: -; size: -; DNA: TGTGCCAGCCGTACGTCTGGGGCCAACGTCCTGACTTTC; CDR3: CASRTSGANVLTF
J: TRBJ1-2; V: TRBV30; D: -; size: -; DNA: TGTGCCTGGAGTGTGGGCGGCTATGGCTACACCTTC; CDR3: CAWSVGGYGYTF
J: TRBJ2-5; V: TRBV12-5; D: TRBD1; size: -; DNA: TGTGCTAGTGGCGACAGGGGACAAGAGACCCAGTACTTC; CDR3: CASGDRGQETQYF
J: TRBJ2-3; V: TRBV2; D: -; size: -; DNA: TGTGCCATAGATGGGGGGGCAGCGGATACGCAGTATTTT; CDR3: CAIDGGAADTQYF
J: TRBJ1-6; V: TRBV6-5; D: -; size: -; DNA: TGTGCCAGCAGTTTCACCGGGCCCCAGGTCTTCACCTATAATTCACCCCTCCACTTT; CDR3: CASSFTGPQVFTYNSPLHF
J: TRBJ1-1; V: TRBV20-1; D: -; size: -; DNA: TGCAGTGCCAATAAGGGGGACACTGAAGCTTTCTTT; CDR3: CSANKGDTEAFF
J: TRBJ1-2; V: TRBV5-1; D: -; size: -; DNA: TGCGCCAGCAGCATGGAGCGGAACTATGGCTACACCTTC; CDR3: CASSMERNYGYTF
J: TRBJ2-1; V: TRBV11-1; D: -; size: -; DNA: TGTGCCAGCTCCGGCAATGAGCAGTTCTTC; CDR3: CASSGNEQFF
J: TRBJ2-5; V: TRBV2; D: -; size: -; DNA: TGTGCCAGCAGTGAAGTTAGGTCAGCCCAGTACTTC; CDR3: CASSEVRSAQYF
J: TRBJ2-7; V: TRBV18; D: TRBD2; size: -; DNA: TGTGCCAGCTCACCCTTCCGGGGGGATCAATACGAGCAGTACTTC; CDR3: CASSPFRGDQYEQYF
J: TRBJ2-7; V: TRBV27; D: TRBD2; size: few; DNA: TGTGCCAGCAGTCCCCGGGGAGGGAGTTCCTACGAGCAGTACTTC; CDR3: CASSPRGGSSYEQYF
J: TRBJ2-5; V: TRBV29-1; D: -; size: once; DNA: TGCAGCGTTGGGCTCCAAGAGACCCAGTACTTC; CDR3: CSVGLQETQYF
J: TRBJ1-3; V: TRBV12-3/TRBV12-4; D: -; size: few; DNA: TGTGCCAGCAGCTTATCTGGAAACACCATATATTTT; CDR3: CASSLSGNTIYF
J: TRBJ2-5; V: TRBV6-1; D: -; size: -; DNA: TGTGCCAGCACCCGGGCCCGGCTCGAGACCCAGTACTTC; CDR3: CASTRARLETQYF
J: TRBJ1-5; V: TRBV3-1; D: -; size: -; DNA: TGTGCCAGCAGCCTGACAGACAATCAGCCCCAGCATTTT; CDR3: CASSLTDNQPQHF
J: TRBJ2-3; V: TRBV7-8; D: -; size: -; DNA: TGTGCCAGCCACTCTGGCAACACAGATACGCAGTATTTT; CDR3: CASHSGNTDTQYF
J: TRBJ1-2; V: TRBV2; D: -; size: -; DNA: TGTGCCAGCAGTGAAGCGGGGAGGGGGAGCTACACCTTC; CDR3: CASSEAGRGSYTF
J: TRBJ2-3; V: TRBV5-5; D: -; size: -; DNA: TGTGCCAGCAGCTTGGAGGCGCTCGGGGGCACAGATACGCAGTATTTT; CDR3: CASSLEALGGTDTQYF
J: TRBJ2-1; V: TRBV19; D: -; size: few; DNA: TGTGCCAGTAGTATCGGGAGAAATGAGCAGTTCTTC; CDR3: CASSIGRNEQFF
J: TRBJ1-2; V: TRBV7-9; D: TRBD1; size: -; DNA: TGTGCCAGCAGCTCCCCTACAGGGGGTTATAACTATGGCTACACCTTC; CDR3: CASSSPTGGYNYGYTF
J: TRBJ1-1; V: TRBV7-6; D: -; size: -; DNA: TGTGCCAGCAGCCTTTCTATGGACACTGAAGCTTTCTTT; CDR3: CASSLSMDTEAFF
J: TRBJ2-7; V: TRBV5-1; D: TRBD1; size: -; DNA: TGCGCCAGCAGCTTGGACGTCGGGACAGGGGGCTCCTACGAGCAGTACTTC; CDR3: CASSLDVGTGGSYEQYF
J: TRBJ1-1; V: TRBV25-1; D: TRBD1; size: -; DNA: TGTGCCAGCAGTGAATCTTTCGGGACAGTTATGAACACTGAAGCTTTCTTT; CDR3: CASSESFGTVMNTEAFF
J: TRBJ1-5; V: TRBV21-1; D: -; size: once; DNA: TGTGCCAGCAGCAAAGCCCTCATGAAGGGCAATCAGCCCCAGCATTTT; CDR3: CASSKALMKGNQPQHF
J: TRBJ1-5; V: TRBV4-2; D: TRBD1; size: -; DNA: TGTGCCAGCAGCCAAGCAACAGGGGGGATGCAGCCCCAGCATTTT; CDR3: CASSQATGGMQPQHF
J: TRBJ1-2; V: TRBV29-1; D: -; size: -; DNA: TGCAGCGATCAATCAGGAGCCTATGGCTACACCTTC; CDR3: CSDQSGAYGYTF
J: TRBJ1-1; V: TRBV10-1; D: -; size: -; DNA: TGCGCCAGCAAGGGGGATAGCACTGAAGCTTTCTTT; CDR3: CASKGDSTEAFF
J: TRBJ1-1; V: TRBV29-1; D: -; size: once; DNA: TGCAGCGTCCTCAGTCACAGGGTGAACACTGAAGCTTTCTTT; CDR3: CSVLSHRVNTEAFF
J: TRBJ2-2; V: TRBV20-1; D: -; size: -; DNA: TGCAGTGCTGGAGCCCTCACGGGCGGGGAGCTGTTTTTT; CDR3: CSAGALTGGELFF